One sample yielded the 15 T cell receptor beta chains listed below, sequenced in a study of blood T cell repertoires in COVID-19. The method was immunoSEQ multiplex PCR; TCRdb's version includes in-frame clones alone and lacks a portion of them. The profile covers just over 650,000 clones, with 80% to 90% appearing a single time and under 0.3% taken by the ten largest. Input material: peripheral blood. The receptors here all came from a woman under 30 with acute or convalescent COVID-19.

This clone was seen a handful of times. V usage is TRBV19 and J usage is TRBJ1-2; 8 bases fit TRBD1. In germline, CDR1 is LNHDA, CDR2 SQIVND (reference sequence). V lost 4 bases to trimming and J lost 4 bases; unmatched junction nucleotides: 2. The CDR3 is 13 residues long. CDR3 coding DNA: TGTGCCAGTAGTACAGGGGGCGGCTATGGCTACACCTTC. It codes for CASSTGGGYGYTF.

The chain joins TRBV9 to TRBJ2-3; 9 bases match TRBD2. Losses at the gene ends were 0 bases for V and 2 bases for J; bases not matched to a gene: 4. CDR3 length: 16 residues. Germline CDR1 is SGDLS and CDR2 is YYNGEE. CDR3 DNA: TGTGCCAGCAGCGTAGGGGCGGGGGGGCACACAGATACGCAGTATTTT. This gives the protein CASSVGAGGHTDTQYF.

The rearrangement joins TRBV4-1 to TRBJ1-5; D is uncertain. This CDR3 has 15 amino acids. The ends were cut back, 3 bases at V and 3 bases at J, with 12 bases in the middle. Per the germline V gene, CDR1 is MGHRA and CDR2 is YSYEKL. Written as DNA, the CDR3 is TGCGCCAGCAGCCAGCTAATAGATATCAATCAGCCCCAGCATTTT. Translation: CASSQLIDINQPQHF.

This clone showed up just a few times. The chain carries TRBV27 and TRBJ1-2, with D tentatively TRBD1 (5 bases). V gave up 3 bases and J gave up 4 bases, with 12 bases separating them. CDR1 is MNHEY and CDR2 is SMNVEV in the germline V gene (reference sequence). The CDR3 totals 14 residues. CDR3 in DNA: TGTGCCAGCAGTTTTCGAGGGGAGGGCTATGGCTACACCTTC. As protein: CASSFRGEGYGYTF.

J is TRBJ1-1 and V is TRBV28; weak D call: TRBD1 (6 bases). CDR1 and CDR2 from the germline V gene are MDHEN and SYDVKM. V was trimmed by 6 bases and J by 0 bases, leaving 20 bases between them. The CDR3 has 17 amino acids. The CDR3 is CASRTTGFYTMNTEAFF. The CDR3 region has the DNA TGTGCCAGCAGGACGACAGGTTTCTATACTATGAACACTGAAGCTTTCTTT.

This chain joins TRBV2 and TRBJ1-6, with D maybe TRBD1 (5 bases). Germline assignment: CDR1 SNHLY and CDR2 FYNNEI. The V end lost 4 bases, the J end lost 7 bases, and 14 bases lay between the germline ends. The length of the CDR3 is 15 residues. The CDR3 here is CASSAAGLLNSPLHF. As DNA, the CDR3 is TGTGCCAGCAGTGCCGCGGGACTGTTAAATTCACCCCTCCACTTT.

V usage is TRBV10-3 and J usage is TRBJ1-3; 10 bases align to TRBD1. The ends lost 0 bases at V and 4 bases at J; junction bases unmatched: 3. In germline, CDR1 is ENHRY, CDR2 SYGVKD. This CDR3 is 16 amino acids long. In nucleotides, the CDR3 is TGTGCCATCAGTGAGTCGACAGGGGGCTACGGAAACACCATATATTTT. Its translation is CAISESTGGYGNTIYF.

The V and J genes are TRBV5-1 and TRBJ1-1; D remains unclear. The V end lost 3 bases, the J end lost 1 base, and 16 bases lay between the germline ends. Germline loops: CDR1 SGHRS, CDR2 YFSETQ. CDR3 length: 16 amino acids. CDR3 bases: TGCGCCAGCAGCTGGTCTGCAAACCGAGAGAACACTGAAGCTTTCTTT. Its protein product is CASSWSANRENTEAFF.

The gene calls are TRBV11-2 and TRBJ1-1; the D gene is possibly TRBD1 (6 bases). This CDR3 comprises 11 residues. Germline lookup yields CDR1 SGHAT and CDR2 FQNNGV. Trimming took off 6 bases at V and 6 bases at J, with 8 bases between the two ends. The CDR3 nucleotides read TGTGCCAGCAGATCAGGGGCTGAAGCTTTCTTT. Protein: CASRSGAEAFF.

The chain carries TRBV15 and TRBJ1-5, with no clear D. CDR1 is LNHNV and CDR2 is YYDKDF in the germline V gene (reference sequence). The germline V and J ends were trimmed by 9 bases and 4 bases, with 19 bases remaining between them. The CDR3 sequence is 15 residues long. CDR3 region: CATTRDPKVNQPQHF. The CDR3 bases are TGTGCCACGACTCGAGACCCGAAGGTAAATCAGCCCCAGCATTTT.

The chain employs TRBV6-5 and TRBJ2-7; perhaps TRBD1 as D (6 bases). Trimming cost V 2 bases and J 2 bases, with 10 bases left between them. CDR3 length equals 14 residues. The germline CDR1 and CDR2 sequences are MNHEY and SVGAGI. The CDR3 nucleotides read TGTGCCAGCAGTTACCTGGACAGCGCCTACGAGCAGTACTTC. Translating gives CASSYLDSAYEQYF.

The J gene is TRBJ1-6, the V gene TRBV6-1, with a possible D match to TRBD1 (5 bases). V was shortened by 2 bases and J by 5 bases, with 10 bases between the two germline ends. This CDR3 contains 15 residues. Germline V CDR1 and CDR2: MNHNS, SASEGT. This CDR3 reads CASSEYQGNNSPLHF. DNA for the CDR3: TGTGCCAGCAGTGAATATCAGGGTAATAATTCACCCCTCCACTTT.

The chain links TRBV12-3 or TRBV12-4 to TRBJ1-1; D gene ambiguous. The V end was cut by 6 bases, the J end by 2 bases, with 10 bases between. The CDR3 has 13 amino acids. The CDR3: CASRLPGNTEAFF. In DNA, the CDR3 is TGTGCCAGCAGACTCCCGGGAAACACTGAAGCTTTCTTT.

The chain combines TRBV15 with TRBJ2-7; the D gene is possibly TRBD2 (6 bases). Trimming left V 0 bases short and J 2 bases short, with 11 bases between. This CDR3 spans 15 amino acids. CDR1 and CDR2 (germline): LNHNV, YYDKDF (reference sequence). CDR3 coding DNA: TGTGCCACCAGCAGAGATGAGGCGGGGCCCTACGAGCAGTACTTC. Translating gives CATSRDEAGPYEQYF.

In this sample, this clone turned up once. The rearrangement links TRBV18 to TRBJ1-1; 7 bases align to TRBD1. V was clipped by 3 bases and J by 4 bases; unmatched bases: 11. CDR3 length: 16 residues. Per the germline V gene, CDR1 is KGHSH and CDR2 is LQKENI. The CDR3 nucleotides read TGTGCCAGCTCACCCCAAACTAGACAGGGAGGCACTGAAGCTTTCTTT. Its protein product is CASSPQTRQGGTEAFF. Based on the CDR3 plus reference TRBV18 and TRBJ1-1, the full variable domain is NAGVMQNPRHLVRRRGQEARLRCSPMKGHSHVYWYRQLPEEGLKFMVYLQKENIIDESGMPKERFSAEFPKEGPSILRIQQVVRGDSAAYFCASSPQTRQGGTEAFFGQGTRLTVV.